One and the same sample provided the 14 T cell receptor beta chains below, sequenced in a study of metastatic and nonmetastatic thyroid tumors. All patients were untreated before thyroid surgery. TCRdb re-clonotyped the PCR reads through MiXCR. This repertoire shows approximately 20,000 clones, 37% found once; its top ten account for roughly a quarter. The sequenced sample was tumor tissue. These receptors were taken from a female donor with papillary thyroid cancer or a benign thyroid nodule (not recorded which). Some clones in this sample may be carry-over from other donors' samples.

J is TRBJ1-3 and V is TRBV28, with 7 bases lining up with TRBD1. The junction had 8 bases not matched to a gene; V was cut back by 8 bases and J by 4 bases. This CDR3 has 14 residues. In germline, CDR1 is MDHEN, CDR2 SYDVKM. The CDR3 nucleotides are TGTGCCAGCGGGCTGACAGGGTTGGGAAACACCATATATTTT. Amino acids: CASGLTGLGNTIYF.

The table lists this clone with many counts. The rearrangement links TRBV5-1 to TRBJ2-7, with D perhaps matching TRBD2 (5 bases). The CDR3 has 14 residues. Germline V gene sequence: CDR1 SGHRS, CDR2 YFSETQ. With 4 bases removed from V and 3 bases from J, the gap between germline ends came to 14 bases. The CDR3 spells CASSELALSYEQYF. CDR3 bases: TGCGCCAGCAGCGAGCTAGCCCTCAGCTACGAGCAGTACTTC.

This clone was counted between two and nine times. The rearrangement links TRBV2 to TRBJ1-2; D is unclear. Per germline, CDR1 SNHLY and CDR2 FYNNEI. The CDR3 is made up of 12 amino acids. Deletions cut 3 bases from V and 2 bases from J, with 4 bases between. The CDR3 loop reads CASSDRNYGYTF. DNA for the CDR3: TGTGCCAGCAGTGACAGGAACTATGGCTACACCTTC.

This chain connects TRBV6-5 to TRBJ2-5, with 8 positions matching TRBD2. The length of the CDR3 is 19 residues. The junction had 14 bases not matched to a gene; V was cut back by 0 bases and J by 2 bases. CDR1 MNHEY and CDR2 SVGAGI come from the germline V gene. CDR3 coding DNA: TGTGCCAGCAGTTACTCTCGAGCGGGAGCCGAAAAATCACAAGAGACCCAGTACTTC. It translates to CASSYSRAGAEKSQETQYF.

This clone has a handful of counts. The V gene is TRBV6-5, the J gene TRBJ2-2; 9 bases match TRBD2. Unmatched junction bases numbered 6, after V lost 1 base and J lost 3 bases. Germline V gives CDR1 MNHEY, CDR2 SVGAGI. The CDR3 has 17 residues. The CDR3 region has the DNA TGTGCCAGCAGTTACTGGCTAGCGGGGCGAGACACCGGGGAGCTGTTTTTT. It specifies CASSYWLAGRDTGELFF.

In its sample, this clone was seen a few times. This chain links TRBV12-3 or TRBV12-4 with TRBJ1-5; a possible D gene is TRBD1 (5 bases). V lost 2 bases, J lost 7 bases, and 9 bases lay in between. The CDR3 has 13 amino acids. CDR3 bases: TGTGCCAGCAGTTTACTCAGGGACCAGCCCCAGCATTTT. Protein product: CASSLLRDQPQHF.

This clone has only a few counts. CDR3 bases: TGTGCCAGCAAAACCGGGACTAGCGGGAATAATGAGCAGTTCTTC. Protein sequence: CASKTGTSGNNEQFF. This rearrangement joins TRBV19 to TRBJ2-1, with TRBD2 matching 13 bases. Germline V gene sequence: CDR1 LNHDA, CDR2 SQIVND (reference sequence). V was clipped by 9 bases and J by 7 bases; unmatched bases: 9. There are 15 residues in the CDR3.

The chain combines TRBV27 with TRBJ2-5, with D perhaps matching TRBD1 or TRBD2 (5 bases each). The CDR3 covers 15 residues. V lost 8 bases to trimming and J lost 1 base, with 17 bases between them. Looked up from germline, CDR1 is MNHEY and CDR2 is SMNVEV (reference sequence). As DNA, the CDR3 is TGTGCCAGCCAATCAGGGACGGACCGCCAAGAGACCCAGTACTTC. Protein sequence: CASQSGTDRQETQYF.

The CDR3 DNA is TGTGCCAGCAGTTATCTAGGGAGCGACTATGGCTACACCTTC. Its protein is CASSYLGSDYGYTF. The chain joins TRBV6-5 to TRBJ1-2; D not resolved. With 3 bases removed from V and 3 bases from J, the gap between germline ends came to 11 bases. This CDR3 has 14 residues. CDR1 and CDR2 (germline): MNHEY, SVGAGI.

V is TRBV15 and J is TRBJ2-2; D is perhaps TRBD2 (6 bases). V was cut by 7 bases and J by 7 bases, with 16 bases left in between. CDR3 length: 14 amino acids. The germline V gene has CDR1 LNHNV and CDR2 YYDKDF (reference sequence). The CDR3 coding sequence is TGTGCCACCACAGATTACGGGAGCAGCGGGGAGCTGTTTTTT. Translated, it gives CATTDYGSSGELFF.

This chain connects TRBV7-2 to TRBJ1-2; D not resolved. The germline V gene has CDR1 SGHTA and CDR2 FQGNSA. The V end was cut by 1 base, the J end by 0 bases, with 6 bases between. The CDR3 length is 14 residues. This chain's CDR3 is CASSLGEANYGYTF. CDR3 coding DNA: TGTGCCAGCAGCTTAGGGGAAGCTAACTATGGCTACACCTTC.

This clone was detected only a few times. The J gene is TRBJ2-2, the V gene TRBV12-3 or TRBV12-4, with D perhaps assigned TRBD1 or TRBD2 (5 bases each). The CDR3 runs 14 residues. Deletions cut 5 bases from V and 9 bases from J, with 16 bases between. CDR3 nucleotide sequence: TGTGCCAGCAGTAGAGCTGACGGGGACCGGGAGCTGTTTTTT. It codes for CASSRADGDRELFF.

The chain links TRBV19 to TRBJ2-1; 9 bases align to TRBD1. Germline V lookup: CDR1 LNHDA, CDR2 SQIVND (reference sequence). CDR3 length equals 16 residues. The J segment lost 2 bases and the V segment lost 6 bases, leaving 8 bases of the junction unmatched. The CDR3, as DNA: TGTGCCAGTAGCCGGATGTGGGACAGGGCCTACAATGAGCAGTTCTTC. It codes for CASSRMWDRAYNEQFF.

The rearrangement uses TRBV6-1 and TRBJ2-7, with 7 nucleotides matching TRBD1. Germline loops: CDR1 MNHNS, CDR2 SASEGT. V lost 2 bases, J lost 4 bases, and 5 bases stayed unmatched. This CDR3 comprises 14 residues. The CDR3 region has the DNA TGTGCCAGCAGTGAAAGGGGGCCTAATTACGAGCAGTACTTC. It codes for CASSERGPNYEQYF.